The sample holds one count of the clone carrying this T cell receptor (beta chain). Its target is not known. The CDR3 consists of 15 residues. V gave up 2 bases and J gave up 1 base; unmatched junction bases: 0. The germline gives CDR1 MNHNY, CDR2 SVGAGI (reference sequence). The sample comes from a study of shared clonotypes between healthy human individuals. TCRdb's table, derived via immunoSEQ multiplex PCR, lists solely in-frame clones and lacks some. The repertoire has about 510,000 clones, almost 97% of them found once; the top ten carry 0.055% to 0.075%. Study-wide findings and caveats: The generation probabilities recorded for non-shared clonotypes fell below those of clonotypes shared by all four donors.

The sequenced sample consisted of naive CD4+ T cells sorted from blood. Specified subset: CD45RA+ positively selected. The gene calls are TRBV6-6 and TRBJ2-3; 10 bases agree with TRBD2. This TCR was recovered from a woman aged 25 to 39 in good health. The CDR3 spells CASSYGLAGTDTQYF. The CDR3 DNA follows: TGTGCCAGCAGTTACGGACTAGCGGGCACAGATACGCAGTATTTT.